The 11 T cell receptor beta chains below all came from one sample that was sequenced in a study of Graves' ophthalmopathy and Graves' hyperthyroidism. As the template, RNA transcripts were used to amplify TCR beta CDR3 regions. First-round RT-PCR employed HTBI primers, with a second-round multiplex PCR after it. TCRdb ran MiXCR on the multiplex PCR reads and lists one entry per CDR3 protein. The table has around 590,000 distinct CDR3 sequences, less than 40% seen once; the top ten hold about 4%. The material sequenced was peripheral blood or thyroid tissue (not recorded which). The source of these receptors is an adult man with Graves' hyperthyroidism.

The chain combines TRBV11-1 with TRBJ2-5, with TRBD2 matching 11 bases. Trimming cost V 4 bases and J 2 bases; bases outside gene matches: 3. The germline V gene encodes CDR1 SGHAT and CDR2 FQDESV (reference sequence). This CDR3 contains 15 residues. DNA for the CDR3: TGTGCCAGCAGCTCGATAGCGGGAGGGCAAGAGACCCAGTACTTC. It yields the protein CASSSIAGGQETQYF.

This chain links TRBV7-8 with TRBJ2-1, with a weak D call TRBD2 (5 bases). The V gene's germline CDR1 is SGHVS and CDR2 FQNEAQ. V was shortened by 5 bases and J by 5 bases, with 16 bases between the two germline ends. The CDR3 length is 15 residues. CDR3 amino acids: CASSLYRTYHNEQFF. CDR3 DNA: TGTGCCAGCAGCCTCTACCGGACTTACCACAATGAGCAGTTCTTC.

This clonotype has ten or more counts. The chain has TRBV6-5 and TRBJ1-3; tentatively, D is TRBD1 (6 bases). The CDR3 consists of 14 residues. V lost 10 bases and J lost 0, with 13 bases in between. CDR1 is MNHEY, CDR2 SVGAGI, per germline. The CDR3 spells CATTGTFSGNTIYF. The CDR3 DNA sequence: TGTGCCACTACCGGGACATTCTCTGGAAACACCATATATTTT.

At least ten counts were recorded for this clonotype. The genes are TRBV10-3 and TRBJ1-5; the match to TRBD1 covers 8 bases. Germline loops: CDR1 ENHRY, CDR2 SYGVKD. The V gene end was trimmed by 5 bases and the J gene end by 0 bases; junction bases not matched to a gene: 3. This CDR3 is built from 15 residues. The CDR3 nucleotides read TGTGCCATCAGTAAGGACAGGGATAGCAATCAGCCCCAGCATTTT. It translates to CAISKDRDSNQPQHF.

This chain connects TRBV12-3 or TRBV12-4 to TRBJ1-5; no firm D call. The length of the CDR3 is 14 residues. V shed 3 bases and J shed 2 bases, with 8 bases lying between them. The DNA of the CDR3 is TGTGCCAGCAGTTTTTTCCGGGGCAATCAGCCCCAGCATTTT. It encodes CASSFFRGNQPQHF.

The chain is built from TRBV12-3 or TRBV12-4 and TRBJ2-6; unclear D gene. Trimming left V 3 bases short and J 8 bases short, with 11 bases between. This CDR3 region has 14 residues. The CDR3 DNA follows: TGTGCCAGCAGTTTCAATATGGCACCCAACGTCCTGACTTTC. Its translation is CASSFNMAPNVLTF.

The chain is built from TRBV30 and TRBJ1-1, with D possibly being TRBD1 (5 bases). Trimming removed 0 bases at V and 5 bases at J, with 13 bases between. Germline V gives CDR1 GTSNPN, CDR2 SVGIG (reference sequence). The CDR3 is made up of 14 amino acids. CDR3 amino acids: CAWSVRQGGTEAFF. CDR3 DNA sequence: TGTGCCTGGAGTGTAAGGCAGGGAGGGACTGAAGCTTTCTTT.

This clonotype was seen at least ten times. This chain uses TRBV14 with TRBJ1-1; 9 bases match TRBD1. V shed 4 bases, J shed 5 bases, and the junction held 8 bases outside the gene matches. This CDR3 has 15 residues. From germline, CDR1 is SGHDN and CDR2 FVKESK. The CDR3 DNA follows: TGTGCCAGCAGCCGAGGGGGACAGGGCCGAACTGAAGCTTTCTTT. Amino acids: CASSRGGQGRTEAFF.

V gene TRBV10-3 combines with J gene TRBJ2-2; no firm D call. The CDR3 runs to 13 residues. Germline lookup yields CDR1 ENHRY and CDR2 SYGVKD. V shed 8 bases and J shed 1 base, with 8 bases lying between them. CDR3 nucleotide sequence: TGTGCCATCTCTCGCGGGAACACCGGGGAGCTGTTTTTT. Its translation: CAISRGNTGELFF.

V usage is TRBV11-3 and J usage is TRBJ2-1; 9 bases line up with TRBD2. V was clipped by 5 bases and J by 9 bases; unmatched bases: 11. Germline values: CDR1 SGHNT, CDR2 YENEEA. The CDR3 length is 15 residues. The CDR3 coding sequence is TGTGCCAGCAGCGCCTTTAGCGGGAGCGCGAGTGAGCAGTTCTTC. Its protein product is CASSAFSGSASEQFF.

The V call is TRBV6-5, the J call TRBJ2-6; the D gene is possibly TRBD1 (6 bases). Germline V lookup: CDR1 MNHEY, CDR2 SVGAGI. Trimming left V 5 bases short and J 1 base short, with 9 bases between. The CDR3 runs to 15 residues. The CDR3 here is CASSATGSGANVLTF. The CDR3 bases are TGTGCCAGCAGTGCTACAGGGTCTGGGGCCAACGTCCTGACTTTC.